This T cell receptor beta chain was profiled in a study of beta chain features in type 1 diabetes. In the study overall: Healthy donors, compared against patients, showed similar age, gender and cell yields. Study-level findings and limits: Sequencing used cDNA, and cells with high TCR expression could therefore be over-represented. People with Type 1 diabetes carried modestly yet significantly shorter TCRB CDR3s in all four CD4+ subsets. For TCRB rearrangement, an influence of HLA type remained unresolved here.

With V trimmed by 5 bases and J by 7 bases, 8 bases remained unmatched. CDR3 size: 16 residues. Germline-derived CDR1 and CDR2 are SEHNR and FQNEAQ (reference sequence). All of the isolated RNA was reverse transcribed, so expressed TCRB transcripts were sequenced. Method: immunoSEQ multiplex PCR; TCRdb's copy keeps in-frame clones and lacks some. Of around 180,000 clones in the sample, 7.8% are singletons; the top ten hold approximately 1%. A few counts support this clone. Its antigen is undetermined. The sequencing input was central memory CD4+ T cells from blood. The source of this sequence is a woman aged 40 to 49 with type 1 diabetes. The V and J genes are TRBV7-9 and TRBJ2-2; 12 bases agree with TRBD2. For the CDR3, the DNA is TGTGCCAGCAGCCCTGCTAGCGGGAGGGCCAACGGGGAGCTGTTTTTT. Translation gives CASSPASGRANGELFF.